This section outlines one TCR beta chain sequence together with its context. The data were produced by immunoSEQ multiplex PCR, yet TCRdb's version contains in-frame clones alone and is incomplete. The sample has more than 50,000 clones; around 88% are singletons. The record originates from a study of PD-1 blockade in mismatch repair-deficient tumors. V was pared by 4 bases and J by 6 bases, with 9 bases of the junction left unmatched. CDR1 is SGHDT, CDR2 YYEEEE, per germline. This CDR3 is built from 15 residues. The J gene is TRBJ1-1, the V gene TRBV5-6; 10 bases line up with TRBD1. Sequencing used peripheral blood, obtained 52 weeks after starting pembrolizumab. The TCR was taken from an adult with mismatch repair-deficient cancer. The CDR3 loop reads CASSVTGGFIAEAFF. Written as DNA, the CDR3 is TGTGCCAGCAGCGTGACAGGGGGCTTCATCGCTGAAGCTTTCTTT.